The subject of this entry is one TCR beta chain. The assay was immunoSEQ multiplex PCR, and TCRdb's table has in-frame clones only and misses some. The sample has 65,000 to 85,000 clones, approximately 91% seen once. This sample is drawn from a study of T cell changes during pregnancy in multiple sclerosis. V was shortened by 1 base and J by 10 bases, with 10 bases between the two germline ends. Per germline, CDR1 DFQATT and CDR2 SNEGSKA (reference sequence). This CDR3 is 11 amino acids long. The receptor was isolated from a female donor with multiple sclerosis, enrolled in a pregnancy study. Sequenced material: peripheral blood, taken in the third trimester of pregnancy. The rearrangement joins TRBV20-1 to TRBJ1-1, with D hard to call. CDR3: CSARVNYRAFF. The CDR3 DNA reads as TGCAGTGCTAGAGTTAACTACCGAGCTTTCTTT.